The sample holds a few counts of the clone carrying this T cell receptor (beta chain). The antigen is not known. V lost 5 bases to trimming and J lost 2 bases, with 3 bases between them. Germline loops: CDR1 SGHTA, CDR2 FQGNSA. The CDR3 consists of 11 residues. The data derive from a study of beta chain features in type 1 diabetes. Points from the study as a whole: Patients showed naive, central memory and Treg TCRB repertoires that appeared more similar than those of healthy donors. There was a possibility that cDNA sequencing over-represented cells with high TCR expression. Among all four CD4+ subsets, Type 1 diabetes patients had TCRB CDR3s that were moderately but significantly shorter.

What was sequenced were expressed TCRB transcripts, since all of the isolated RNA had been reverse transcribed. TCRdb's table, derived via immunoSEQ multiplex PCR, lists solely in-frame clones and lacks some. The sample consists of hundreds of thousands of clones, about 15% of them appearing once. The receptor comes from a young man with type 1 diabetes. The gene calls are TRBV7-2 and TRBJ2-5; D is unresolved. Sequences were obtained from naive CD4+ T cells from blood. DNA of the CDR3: TGTGCCAGCAGCGTACAAGAGACCCAGTACTTC. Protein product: CASSVQETQYF.